This entry describes one T cell receptor (beta chain). This sample stems from a study of blood T cell repertoires in COVID-19. The germline V gene encodes CDR1 WNHNN and CDR2 SYGVQD (reference sequence). CDR3 length equals 18 residues. Germline trimming cut 3 bases from V and 4 bases from J; bases unmatched to any gene: 13. Per the study methods: Amplification of reference gene primers provided the estimated nucleated cell counts. Libraries were prepared by immunoSEQ multiplex PCR; TCRdb keeps only in-frame clonotypes and omits some of them. V, J and clone size reflect that table, while D and trimming were determined from the DNA. The table records roughly 60,000 clones, 75% to 95% of them present only once.

The source of this sequence is a woman of 80 years or more with active COVID-19. Sequenced input: peripheral blood. The chain is built from TRBV10-1 and TRBJ2-5; 11 nucleotides match TRBD2. The CDR3 protein is CASSDTSGSRTQGETQYF. CDR3 DNA: TGCGCCAGCAGTGACACTAGCGGGAGCCGCACACAGGGAGAGACCCAGTACTTC.